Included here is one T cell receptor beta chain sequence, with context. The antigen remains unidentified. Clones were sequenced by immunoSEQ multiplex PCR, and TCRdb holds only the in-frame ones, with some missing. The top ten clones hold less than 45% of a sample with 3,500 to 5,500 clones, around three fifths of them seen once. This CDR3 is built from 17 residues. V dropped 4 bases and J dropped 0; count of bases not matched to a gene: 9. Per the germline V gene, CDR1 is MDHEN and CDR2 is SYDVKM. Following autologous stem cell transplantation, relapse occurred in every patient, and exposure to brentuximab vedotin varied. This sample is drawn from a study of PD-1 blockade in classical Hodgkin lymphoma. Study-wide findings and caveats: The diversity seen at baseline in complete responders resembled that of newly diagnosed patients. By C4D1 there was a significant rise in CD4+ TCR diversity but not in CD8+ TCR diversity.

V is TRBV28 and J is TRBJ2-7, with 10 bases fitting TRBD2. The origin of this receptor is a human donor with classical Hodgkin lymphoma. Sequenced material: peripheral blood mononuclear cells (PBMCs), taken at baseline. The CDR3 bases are TGTGCCAGCAGTTCACCCCCGGGGACTAGCGCCTCCTACGAGCAGTACTTC. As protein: CASSSPPGTSASYEQYF.